This TCR beta chain came from a study of chemoradiotherapy in HPV16-positive cancers. This CDR3 has 15 amino acids. Germline V gene data show CDR1 as LGHNA and CDR2 as YNFKEQ. Deletions cut 1 base from V and 5 bases from J, with 11 bases between. Findings and caveats of the study: Only a couple of HPV16-positive patients supplied the functional HPV-specificity definition.

Sequencing was performed with immunoSEQ multiplex PCR; in TCRdb, only in-frame clones are kept and a portion is missing. The sample has approximately 1,500 clones; about 85% are singletons. A word on this clone: Its antigen is not identified.

J is TRBJ1-4 and V is TRBV4-2; D is unclear. The origin of this receptor is a human donor with HPV-associated anogenital cancer. The sequenced sample was tumor tissue, obtained from a patient who underwent chemoradiotherapy. CDR3: CASSQGPVQNEKLFF. In DNA, the CDR3 is TGTGCCAGCAGCCAAGGGCCAGTACAAAATGAAAAACTGTTTTTT.